The clone carrying this TCR beta chain has a count of ten or more. What it binds is unknown. Trimming pared 4 bases from V and 4 bases from J, leaving 17 bases between. The CDR3 has 15 amino acids. The germline V gene has CDR1 LNHDA and CDR2 SQIVND (reference sequence). The sample is drawn from a study of T cells in Graves' hyperthyroidism and ophthalmopathy. TCR beta CDR3 sequences were amplified from RNA transcripts. First-round RT-PCR targeting the TCR CDR3 was performed with the HTBI primer set. Each CDR3 protein is one row after TCRdb ran MiXCR on the multiplex PCR reads. Here the sample spans approximately 610,000 distinct CDR3 sequences, about 15% being singletons. Study-level points and caveats: By a 13 V-J model, ophthalmopathy was set apart from stable hyperthyroidism.

The receptor was derived from a woman aged 40-49 years with Graves' ophthalmopathy. Material: blood. This sequence joins TRBV19 and TRBJ2-7; a possible D gene is TRBD2 (6 bases). The CDR3: CASSTRLGGQYEQYF. The DNA of the CDR3 is TGTGCCAGTAGTACCCGCCTGGGGGGTCAGTACGAGCAGTACTTC.